The rows below give T cell receptor beta chains drawn from one sample of a study of molecular identifiers for immune sequencing clone quantification. TCRdb passed the PCR reads through MiXCR, listing each CDR3 protein once. The sample has around 460,000 distinct CDR3 sequences, around 21% seen once. Input material: naive CD8+ T cells from blood, with Jurkat cell RNA spiked in. These receptors all stem from a human donor in good health. Some libraries in this study had Jurkat cell RNA spiked in. Both conserved end residues are part of each CDR3. The order of the fields is J gene, clone size, D gene, V gene, CDR3 DNA, CDR3 protein. D genes are given only for firm matches. Size is stated for part of the rows, as once, few or many counts, or as a class when the clone is expanded.

TRBJ1-1 - - TRBV4-3 TGCGCCAGCAGCCAAGAAGATCGGGGATCGAACACTGAAGCTTTCTTT CASSQEDRGSNTEAFF
TRBJ2-7 many TRBD1 TRBV20-1 TGCAGTGCTAATAACAGGGACAGATTCTTGGGGCAGCAGTACTTC CSANNRDRFLGQQYF
TRBJ1-1 many - TRBV6-5 TGTGCCAGCAGTTACGTTTTGGGGGCCCCGAACACTGAAGCTTTCTTT CASSYVLGAPNTEAFF
TRBJ1-5 few - TRBV5-6 TGTGCCAGCAGCTACAGGGAGGGGAATCAGCCCCAGCATTTT CASSYREGNQPQHF
TRBJ2-3 - - TRBV2 TGTGCCAGAAGAGGGACTGGCGGAACCACAGATACGCAGTATTTT CARRGTGGTTDTQYF
TRBJ2-3 few TRBD2 TRBV7-3 TGTGCCAGCAGCTTCTATAGCGGGAGGGGCACAGATACGCAGTATTTT CASSFYSGRGTDTQYF
TRBJ2-7 many TRBD2 TRBV5-1 TGCGCCAGCAGCTGGGGGGGGAACGAGCAGTACTTC CASSWGGNEQYF
TRBJ2-3 few - TRBV10-3 TGTGCCATCAGTGAGACTAGGCTGGGGGGAACCACAGATACGCAGTATTTT CAISETRLGGTTDTQYF
TRBJ2-7 - - TRBV28 TGTGCCAGCACCTTCCAGACAGGCGCCTACGAGCAGTACTTC CASTFQTGAYEQYF
TRBJ2-7 many TRBD1 TRBV4-3 TGCGCCAGCAGCCAAGATTTGGGACAGGGGAGCTACGAGCAGTACTTC CASSQDLGQGSYEQYF
TRBJ2-3 many - TRBV5-1 TGCGCCAGCAGCCTTATGGGAGATACGCAGTATTTT CASSLMGDTQYF